Listed below are T cell receptor beta chains from one sample, sequenced in a study of blood T cell repertoires in COVID-19. TCRdb's table, derived via immunoSEQ multiplex PCR, lists solely in-frame clones and lacks some. This table holds about 160,000 clones, 75% to 90% found once. The sequenced material came from peripheral blood. The receptor set was obtained from a human donor with acute or convalescent COVID-19. The donor label of this sample is uncertain. Each CDR3 is given with its conserved first and last residue.

>TRBJ2-7|TRBV6-5
CASSYDRGWYEQYF
>TRBJ2-3|TRBV7-2
CASSSQGGIYTDTQYF
>TRBJ1-5|TRBV2
CASSGLTVSNQPQHF
>TRBJ2-2|TRBV29-1
CSVRTSGGATGELFF
>TRBJ2-5|TRBV6-5
CASGPRTQYF
>TRBJ2-2|TRBV6-5
CASKMWGVTGELFF
>TRBJ1-4|TRBV7-3
CATSWGRNDLEKLFF
>TRBJ2-7|TRBV30
CAWRGSGGPYEQYF
>TRBJ1-1|TRBV4-1
CASTGDRAPHTEAFF
>TRBJ2-1|TRBV12-5
CASGPHGTGGYNEQFF
>TRBJ2-7|TRBV5-1
CASSGAGSSLKYF
>TRBJ1-2|TRBV6-2/TRBV6-3
CASSFRALTGYTF
>TRBJ1-1|TRBV9
CASSVGGGSEAFF
>TRBJ2-1|TRBV7-2
CASSLRRGHEQFF
>TRBJ1-2|TRBV6-5
CASSYAGQTSYGYTF
>TRBJ2-2|TRBV24-1
CATSDPTRANTGELFF
>TRBJ2-5|TRBV6-2/TRBV6-3
CASSHRDSVQETQYF
>TRBJ2-5|TRBV20-1
CSASGRGLAGGIKETQYF
>TRBJ2-7|TRBV5-1
CASSLRGAGSYEQYF
>TRBJ1-5|TRBV9
CASSVGASGNQPQHF
>TRBJ2-7|TRBV11-3
CASSSGYEQYF
>TRBJ2-3|TRBV6-2/TRBV6-3
CASSLDGDRADTQYF
>TRBJ2-7|TRBV30
CAWSVLSGGHYEQYF
>TRBJ1-1|TRBV2
CASRGQGRTEAFF
>TRBJ1-2|TRBV6-5
CASSYEGSGGYGYTF
>TRBJ2-4|TRBV5-4
CASSLAGGAKNIQYF
>TRBJ1-4|TRBV6-5
CASRTTGYPNEKLFF
>TRBJ2-7|TRBV15
CATSRSGLLAGGTEQYF
>TRBJ1-1|TRBV30
CAWSQTGIGAFF
>TRBJ1-5|TRBV19
CASSMDYAKAQHF
>TRBJ2-5|TRBV25-1
CASRPDRGEGETQYF
>TRBJ1-4|TRBV19
CASSSQDSTNEKLFF
>TRBJ2-2|TRBV9
CASSSGQGGPGELFF
>TRBJ1-5|TRBV2
CASSTDRGQVNQPQHF
>TRBJ1-2|TRBV7-2
CASSFRVEGYTF
>TRBJ2-1|TRBV11-2
CASSLAGGGLYNEQFF
>TRBJ2-7|TRBV2
CASNPPGQVMNEQYF
>TRBJ1-1|TRBV2
CATSGQGNTEAFF
>TRBJ1-5|TRBV21-1
CASPPGTGGYSNQPQHF
>TRBJ1-5|TRBV5-1
CASSLLSGGNQPQHF
>TRBJ2-7|TRBV7-9
CASSLQGGLDEQYF
>TRBJ2-3|TRBV5-1
CASSSGQASYTDTQYF
>TRBJ2-5|TRBV6-6
CASRHTSGGETQYF
>TRBJ1-6|TRBV18
CASSPAGASPLHF
>TRBJ1-3|TRBV5-1
CASSRTRGSGNTIYF
>TRBJ1-6|TRBV9
CASGGGSGSPLHF
>TRBJ2-3|TRBV24-1
CATSSGSDTQYF
>TRBJ1-1|TRBV29-1
CSTLTGANTEAFF
>TRBJ1-5|TRBV7-2
CASSPRGETPNQPQHF
>TRBJ1-5|TRBV2
CASSTPGQRKQPQHF
>TRBJ1-2|TRBV30
CAWSRGGGYTF
>TRBJ2-6|TRBV5-1
CASMAGGPAGANVLTF
>TRBJ1-3|TRBV28
CASSLLGTASGNTIYF
>TRBJ1-5|TRBV7-8
CASSLVPWRGLNQPQHF